This T cell receptor beta chain stems from a study of T cells in Graves' hyperthyroidism and ophthalmopathy. Using RNA transcripts as the source, TCR beta CDR3 regions were amplified. TCR CDR3 underwent first-round RT-PCR with the HTBI primer set. A single record per CDR3 protein comes from TCRdb applying MiXCR to the multiplex PCR reads. The sample holds hundreds of thousands of distinct CDR3 sequences, 14% seen once. Trimming removed 2 bases from V and 8 bases from J, with 18 bases in between. Germline lookup yields CDR1 MGHRA and CDR2 YSYEKL. The CDR3 covers 15 residues. Sequenced: blood. The gene calls are TRBV4-1 and TRBJ1-2; D call uncertain. This clonotype originated in a woman aged 25-40 years with Graves' hyperthyroidism that later progressed to Graves' ophthalmopathy. In DNA form, the CDR3 reads TGCGCCAGCAGCCAAAATTCCGATGGGAGACGCGGCTACACCTTC. Residues: CASSQNSDGRRGYTF.